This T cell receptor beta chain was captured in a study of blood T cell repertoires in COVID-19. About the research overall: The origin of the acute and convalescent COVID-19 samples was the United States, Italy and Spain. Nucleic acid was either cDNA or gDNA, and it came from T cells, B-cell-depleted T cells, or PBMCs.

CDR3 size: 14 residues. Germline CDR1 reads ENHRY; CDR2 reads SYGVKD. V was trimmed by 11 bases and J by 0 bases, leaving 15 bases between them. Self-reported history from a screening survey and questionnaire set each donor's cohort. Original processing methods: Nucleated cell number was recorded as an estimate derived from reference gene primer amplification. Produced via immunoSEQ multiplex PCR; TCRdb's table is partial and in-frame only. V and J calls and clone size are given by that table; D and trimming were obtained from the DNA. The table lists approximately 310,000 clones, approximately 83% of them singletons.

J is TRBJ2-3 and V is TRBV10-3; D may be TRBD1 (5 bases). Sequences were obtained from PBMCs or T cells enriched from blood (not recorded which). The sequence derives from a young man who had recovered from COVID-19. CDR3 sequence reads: CACGKGPSTDTQYF. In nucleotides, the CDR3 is TGTGCCTGCGGTAAGGGGCCAAGCACAGATACGCAGTATTTT.